The entry below gives a single T cell receptor beta chain sequence along with its context. These data come from a study of blood T cell repertoires in COVID-19. Some clones are missing from TCRdb's copy, which holds only in-frame ones; the method was immunoSEQ multiplex PCR. The repertoire includes 140,000 to 150,000 clones, over 65% of them detected once, and 5% to 6.5% sits in the top ten. Germline V CDR1 and CDR2: KGHDR, SFDVKD. This CDR3 has 12 amino acids. V dropped 6 bases and J dropped 2 bases, with 5 bases sitting between them. This chain joins TRBV24-1 and TRBJ2-3, with D uncertain. This TCR derives from a woman aged 45-60 years who had recovered from COVID-19. What was sequenced was PBMCs or T cells enriched from blood (not recorded which). CDR3 in amino acids: CATSHITDTQYF. The DNA of the CDR3 is TGTGCCACCAGTCACATCACAGATACGCAGTATTTT.